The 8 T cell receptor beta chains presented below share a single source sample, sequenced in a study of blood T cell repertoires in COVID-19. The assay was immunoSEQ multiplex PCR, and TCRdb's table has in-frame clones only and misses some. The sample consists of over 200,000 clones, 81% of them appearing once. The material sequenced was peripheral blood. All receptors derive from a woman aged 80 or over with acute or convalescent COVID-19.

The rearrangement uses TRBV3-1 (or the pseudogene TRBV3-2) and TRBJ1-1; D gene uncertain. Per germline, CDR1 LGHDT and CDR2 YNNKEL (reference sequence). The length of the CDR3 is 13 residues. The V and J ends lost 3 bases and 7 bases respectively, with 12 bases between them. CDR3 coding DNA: TGTGCCAGCAGCCATGAGTTGGGCGTTGAAGCTTTCTTT. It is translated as CASSHELGVEAFF.

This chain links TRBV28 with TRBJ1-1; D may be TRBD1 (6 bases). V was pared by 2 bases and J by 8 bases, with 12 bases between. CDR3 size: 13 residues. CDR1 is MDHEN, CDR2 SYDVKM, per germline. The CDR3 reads CASSLQGTMEAFF. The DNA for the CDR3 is TGTGCCAGCAGTTTACAGGGGACTATGGAAGCTTTCTTT.

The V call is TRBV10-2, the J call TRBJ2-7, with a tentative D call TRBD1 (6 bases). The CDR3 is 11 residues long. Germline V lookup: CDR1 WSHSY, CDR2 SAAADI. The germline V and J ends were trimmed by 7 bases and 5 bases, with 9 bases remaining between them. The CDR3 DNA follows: TGCGCCAGCACGGCAGGGGACGAGCAGTACTTC. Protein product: CASTAGDEQYF.

CDR3 sequence reads: CASSFNRAYGYTF. CDR3 in DNA: TGTGCCAGCAGCTTTAACAGAGCCTATGGCTACACCTTC. The chain uses TRBV7-2 and TRBJ1-2; D gene unclear. The V end lost 3 bases, the J end lost 4 bases, and 9 bases lay between the germline ends. Per the germline V gene, CDR1 is SGHTA and CDR2 is FQGNSA. The CDR3 consists of 13 residues.

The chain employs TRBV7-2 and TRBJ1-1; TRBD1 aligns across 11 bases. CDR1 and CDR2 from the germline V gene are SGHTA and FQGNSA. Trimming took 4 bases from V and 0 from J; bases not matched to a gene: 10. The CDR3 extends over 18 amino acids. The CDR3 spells CASSWRTGGWLMNTEAFF. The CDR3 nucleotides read TGTGCCAGCAGCTGGCGGACAGGGGGCTGGTTGATGAACACTGAAGCTTTCTTT.

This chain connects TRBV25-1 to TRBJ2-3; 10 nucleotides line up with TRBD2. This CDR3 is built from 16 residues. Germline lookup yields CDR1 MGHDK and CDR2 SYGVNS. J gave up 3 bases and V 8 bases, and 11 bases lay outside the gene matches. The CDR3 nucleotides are TGTGCCAGCTCCGAGCAGCGGGGGGGCATGACAGATACGCAGTATTTT. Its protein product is CASSEQRGGMTDTQYF.

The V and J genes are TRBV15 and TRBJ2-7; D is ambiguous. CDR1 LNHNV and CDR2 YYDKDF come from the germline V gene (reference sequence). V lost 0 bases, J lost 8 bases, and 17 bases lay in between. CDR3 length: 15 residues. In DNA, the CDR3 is TGTGCCACCAGCAGAGAGCTCAGCGCCCTGGTTCAGCAGTACTTC. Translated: CATSRELSALVQQYF.

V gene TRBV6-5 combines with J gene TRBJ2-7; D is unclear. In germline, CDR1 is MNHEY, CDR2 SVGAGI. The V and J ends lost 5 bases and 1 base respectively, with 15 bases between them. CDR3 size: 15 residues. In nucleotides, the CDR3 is TGTGCCAGCAGTCCCTATCTAGGAAATTCCTACGAGCAGTACTTC. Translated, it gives CASSPYLGNSYEQYF.